This TCR beta chain was observed in a study of post-analysis software for immune sequencing data. Study at large: As for disease course, relapsing-remitting, secondary progressive and progressive-relapsing multiple sclerosis were all included.

Every TCR beta cDNA library bore unique molecular identifiers. With roughly 0.85 to 11 million T cells as the source, approximately 500,000 cDNA molecules resulted. In TCRdb, the PCR reads were re-called with MiXCR into one record per CDR3 protein. Of approximately 260,000 distinct CDR3 sequences listed, roughly a third are singletons. This clonotype was seen repeatedly, ten times or more. The target antigen is unknown. Trimming shortened V by 4 bases and J by 5 bases, and 18 bases separated the two germline ends. The CDR3 runs 15 residues. Germline V gene lookup returns CDR1 SGHTS and CDR2 YDEGEE. Study-level points and caveats: Those with multiple sclerosis, the patient group, showed significantly lower normalized Chao1 diversity than controls. Higher frequency in patients than in controls was seen for about five TRBV segments, with TRBV5-6, TRBV5-1 and TRBV20-1 among them.

Specimen: blood. The chain links TRBV5-8 to TRBJ2-5; the D gene is possibly TRBD1 (6 bases). The receptor's source is a girl between 10 and 17 years old with multiple sclerosis. The CDR3 loop is CASSPPGGGEETQYF. The DNA of the CDR3 is TGTGCCAGCAGCCCCCCTGGGGGCGGAGAGGAGACCCAGTACTTC.